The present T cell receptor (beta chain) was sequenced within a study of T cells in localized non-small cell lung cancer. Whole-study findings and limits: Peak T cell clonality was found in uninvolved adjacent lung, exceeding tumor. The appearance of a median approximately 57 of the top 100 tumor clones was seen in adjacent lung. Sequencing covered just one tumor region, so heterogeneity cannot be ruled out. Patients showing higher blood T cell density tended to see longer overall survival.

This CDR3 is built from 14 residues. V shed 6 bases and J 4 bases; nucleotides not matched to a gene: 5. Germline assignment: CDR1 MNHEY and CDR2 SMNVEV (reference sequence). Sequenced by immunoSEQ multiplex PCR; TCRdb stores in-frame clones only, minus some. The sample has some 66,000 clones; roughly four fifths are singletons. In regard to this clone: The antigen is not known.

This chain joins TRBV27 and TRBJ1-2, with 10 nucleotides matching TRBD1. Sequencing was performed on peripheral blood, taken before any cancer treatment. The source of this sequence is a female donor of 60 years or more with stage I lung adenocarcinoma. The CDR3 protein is CASSERQGAYGYTF. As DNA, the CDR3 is TGTGCCAGCAGCGAACGACAGGGGGCCTATGGCTACACCTTC.